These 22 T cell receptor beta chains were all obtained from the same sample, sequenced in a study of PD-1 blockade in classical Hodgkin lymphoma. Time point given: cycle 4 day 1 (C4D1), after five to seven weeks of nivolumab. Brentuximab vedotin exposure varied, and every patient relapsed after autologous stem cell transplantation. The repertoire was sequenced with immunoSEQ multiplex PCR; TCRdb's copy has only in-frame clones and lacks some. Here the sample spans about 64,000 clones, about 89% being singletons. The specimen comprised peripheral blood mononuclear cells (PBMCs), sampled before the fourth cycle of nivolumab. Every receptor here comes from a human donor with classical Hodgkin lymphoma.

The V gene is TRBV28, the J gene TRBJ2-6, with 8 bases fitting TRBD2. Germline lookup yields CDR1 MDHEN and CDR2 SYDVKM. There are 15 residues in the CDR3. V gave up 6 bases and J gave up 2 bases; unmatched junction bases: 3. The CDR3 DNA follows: TGTGCCAGCAGCACCGGGGGGGCTGGGGCCAACGTCCTGACTTTC. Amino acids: CASSTGGAGANVLTF.

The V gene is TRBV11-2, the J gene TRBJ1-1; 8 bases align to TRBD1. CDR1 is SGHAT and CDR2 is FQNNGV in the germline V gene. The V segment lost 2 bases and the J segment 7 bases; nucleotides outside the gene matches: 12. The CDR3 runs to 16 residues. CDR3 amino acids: CASSLMEGQDNFEAFF. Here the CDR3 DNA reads TGTGCCAGCAGCTTAATGGAGGGACAGGACAATTTTGAAGCTTTCTTT.

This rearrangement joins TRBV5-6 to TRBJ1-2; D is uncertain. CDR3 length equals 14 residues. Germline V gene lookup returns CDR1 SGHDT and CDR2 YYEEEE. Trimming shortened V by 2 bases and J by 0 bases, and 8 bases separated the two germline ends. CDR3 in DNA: TGTGCCAGCAGCTTTGGCACCTCTAACTATGGCTACACCTTC. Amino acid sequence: CASSFGTSNYGYTF.

The CDR3 sequence: CASSSDRGSYNEQFF. The CDR3 nucleotides are TGTGCCAGCAGTTCGGACAGGGGCTCCTACAATGAGCAGTTCTTC. The V gene is TRBV27, the J gene TRBJ2-1; 9 positions match TRBD1. Per the germline V gene, CDR1 is MNHEY and CDR2 is SMNVEV (reference sequence). The CDR3 is 15 amino acids. Trimming cost V 4 bases and J 0 bases; bases outside gene matches: 1.

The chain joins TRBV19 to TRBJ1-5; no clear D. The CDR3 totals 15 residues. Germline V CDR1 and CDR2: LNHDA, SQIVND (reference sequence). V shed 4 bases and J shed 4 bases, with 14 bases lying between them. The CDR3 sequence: CASSTLSVENQPQHF. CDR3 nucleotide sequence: TGTGCCAGTAGTACCCTCAGTGTGGAGAATCAGCCCCAGCATTTT.

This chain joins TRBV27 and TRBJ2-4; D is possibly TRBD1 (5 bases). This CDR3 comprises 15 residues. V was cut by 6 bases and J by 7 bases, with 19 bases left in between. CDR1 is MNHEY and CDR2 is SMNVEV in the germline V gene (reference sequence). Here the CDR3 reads CASSPRQLFSNIQYF. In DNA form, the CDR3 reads TGTGCCAGCAGCCCCCGACAGTTATTTAGCAACATTCAGTACTTC.

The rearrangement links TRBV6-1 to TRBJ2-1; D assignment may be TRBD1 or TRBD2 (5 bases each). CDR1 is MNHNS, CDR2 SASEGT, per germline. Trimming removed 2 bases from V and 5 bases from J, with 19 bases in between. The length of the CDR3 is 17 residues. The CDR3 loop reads CASSEFIVRGLNNEQFF. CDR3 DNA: TGTGCCAGCAGTGAATTTATAGTTCGGGGCTTGAACAATGAGCAGTTCTTC.

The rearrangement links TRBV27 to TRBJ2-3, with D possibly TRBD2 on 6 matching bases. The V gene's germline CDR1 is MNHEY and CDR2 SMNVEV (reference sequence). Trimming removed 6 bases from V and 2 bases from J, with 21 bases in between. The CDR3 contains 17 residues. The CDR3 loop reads CASSKSTRGMNTDTQYF. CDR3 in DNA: TGTGCCAGCAGCAAGTCTACCCGGGGGATGAACACAGATACGCAGTATTTT.

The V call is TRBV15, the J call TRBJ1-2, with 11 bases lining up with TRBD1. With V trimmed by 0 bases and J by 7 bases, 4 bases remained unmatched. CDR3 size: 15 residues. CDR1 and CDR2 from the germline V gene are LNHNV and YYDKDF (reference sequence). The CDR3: CATSRDRDRGGGYTF. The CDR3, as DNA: TGTGCCACCAGCAGAGATCGGGACAGGGGGGGTGGCTACACCTTC.

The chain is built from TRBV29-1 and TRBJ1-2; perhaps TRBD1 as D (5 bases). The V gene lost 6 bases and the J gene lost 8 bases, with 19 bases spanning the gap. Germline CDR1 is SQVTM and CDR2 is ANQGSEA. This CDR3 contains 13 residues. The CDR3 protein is CSVPEQGVKGYTF. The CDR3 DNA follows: TGCAGCGTCCCCGAGCAGGGCGTTAAGGGCTACACCTTC.

CDR3 region: CASSPGGRTNEKLFF. The CDR3 DNA sequence: TGTGCCAGTAGTCCTGGAGGTCGAACTAATGAAAAACTGTTTTTT. This sequence joins TRBV19 and TRBJ1-4; the D is unclear. Germline V gene sequence: CDR1 LNHDA, CDR2 SQIVND (reference sequence). Trimming shortened V by 5 bases and J by 1 base, and 11 bases separated the two germline ends. There are 15 residues in the CDR3.

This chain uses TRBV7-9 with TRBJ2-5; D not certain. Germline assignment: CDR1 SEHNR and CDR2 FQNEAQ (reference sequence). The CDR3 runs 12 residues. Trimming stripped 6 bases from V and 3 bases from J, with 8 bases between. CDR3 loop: CASRQEKETQYF. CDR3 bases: TGTGCCAGCAGGCAGGAGAAAGAGACCCAGTACTTC.

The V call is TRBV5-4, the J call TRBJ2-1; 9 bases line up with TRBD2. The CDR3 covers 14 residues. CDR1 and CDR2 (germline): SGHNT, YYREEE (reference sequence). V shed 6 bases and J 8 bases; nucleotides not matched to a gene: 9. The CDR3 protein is CASKAGGASDEQFF. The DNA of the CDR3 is TGTGCCAGCAAGGCGGGGGGGGCATCTGATGAGCAGTTCTTC. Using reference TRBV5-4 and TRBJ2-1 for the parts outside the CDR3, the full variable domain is ETGVTQSPTHLIKTRGQQVTLRCSSQSGHNTVSWYQQALGQGPQFIFQYYREEENGRGNFPPRFSGLQFPNYSSELNVNALELDDSALYLCASKAGGASDEQFFGPGTRLTVL.

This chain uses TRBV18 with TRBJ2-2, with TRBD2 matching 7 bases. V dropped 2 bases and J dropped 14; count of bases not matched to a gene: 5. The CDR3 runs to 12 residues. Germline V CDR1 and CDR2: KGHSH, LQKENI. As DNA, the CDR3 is TGTGCCAGCTCACCAGAGCGGGGCCCCCTGTTTTTT. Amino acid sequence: CASSPERGPLFF. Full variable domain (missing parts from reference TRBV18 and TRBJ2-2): NAGVMQNPRHLVRRRGQEARLRCSPMKGHSHVYWYRQLPEEGLKFMVYLQKENIIDESGMPKERFSAEFPKEGPSILRIQQVVRGDSAAYFCASSPERGPLFFGEGSRLTVL.

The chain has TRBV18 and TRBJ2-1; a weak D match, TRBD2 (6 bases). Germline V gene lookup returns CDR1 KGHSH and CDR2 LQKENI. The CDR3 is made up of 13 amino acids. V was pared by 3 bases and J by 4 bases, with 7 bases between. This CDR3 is CASSPGTYNEQFF. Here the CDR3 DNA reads TGTGCCAGCTCACCGGGGACTTACAATGAGCAGTTCTTC.

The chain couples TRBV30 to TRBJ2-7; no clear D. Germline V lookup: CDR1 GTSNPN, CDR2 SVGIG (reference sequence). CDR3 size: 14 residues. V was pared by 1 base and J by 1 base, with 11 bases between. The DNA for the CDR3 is TGTGCCTGGAGTGGCGGTATGGGGTCCTACGAGCAGTACTTC. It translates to CAWSGGMGSYEQYF.

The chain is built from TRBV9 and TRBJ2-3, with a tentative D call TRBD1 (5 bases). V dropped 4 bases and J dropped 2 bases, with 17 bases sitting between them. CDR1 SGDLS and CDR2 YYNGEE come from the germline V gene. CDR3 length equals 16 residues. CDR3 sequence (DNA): TGTGCCAGCAGCCCCCCCAGGGTCCAAGCCACAGATACGCAGTATTTT. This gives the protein CASSPPRVQATDTQYF.

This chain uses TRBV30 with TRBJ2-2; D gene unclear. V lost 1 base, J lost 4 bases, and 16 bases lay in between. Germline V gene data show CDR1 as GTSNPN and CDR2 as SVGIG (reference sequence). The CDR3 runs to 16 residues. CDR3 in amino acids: CAWSGGWTPTTGELFF. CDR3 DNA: TGTGCCTGGAGTGGGGGATGGACCCCCACCACCGGGGAGCTGTTTTTT. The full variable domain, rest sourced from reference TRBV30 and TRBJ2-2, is SQTIHQWPATLVQPVGSPLSLECTVEGTSNPNLYWYRQAAGRGLQLLFYSVGIGQISSEVPQNLSASRPQDRQFILSSKKLLLSDSGFYLCAWSGGWTPTTGELFFGEGSRLTVL.

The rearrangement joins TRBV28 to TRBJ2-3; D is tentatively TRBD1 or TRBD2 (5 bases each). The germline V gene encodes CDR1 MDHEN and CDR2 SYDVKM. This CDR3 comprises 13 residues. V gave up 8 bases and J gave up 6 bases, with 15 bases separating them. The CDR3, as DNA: TGTGCCAGCGGGACCCTCCGTCCGGATACGCAGTATTTT. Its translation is CASGTLRPDTQYF.

CDR3 DNA sequence: TGTGCCAGCAGCGTCAACGGGGGTCTCTACGAGCAGTACTTC. Translating gives CASSVNGGLYEQYF. V and J are TRBV27 and TRBJ2-7, with D possibly being TRBD2 (6 bases). This CDR3 spans 14 amino acids. Germline-derived CDR1 and CDR2 are MNHEY and SMNVEV (reference sequence). V was shortened by 6 bases and J by 3 bases, with 15 bases between the two germline ends.

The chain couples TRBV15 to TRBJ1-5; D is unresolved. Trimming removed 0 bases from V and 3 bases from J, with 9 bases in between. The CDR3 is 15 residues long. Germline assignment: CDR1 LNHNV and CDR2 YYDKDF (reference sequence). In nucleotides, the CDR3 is TGTGCCACCAGCAGAGATCGAGGCTCCAATCAGCCCCAGCATTTT. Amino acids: CATSRDRGSNQPQHF.

CDR3 nucleotides: TGTGCCAGCATAGATAAGGGGGTCACTGGAAACACCATATATTTT. Encoded protein: CASIDKGVTGNTIYF. The rearrangement links TRBV6-1 to TRBJ1-3; possibly TRBD1 for D (6 bases). V shed 7 bases and J shed 2 bases, with 15 bases lying between them. Germline values: CDR1 MNHNS, CDR2 SASEGT. The CDR3 runs 15 residues.